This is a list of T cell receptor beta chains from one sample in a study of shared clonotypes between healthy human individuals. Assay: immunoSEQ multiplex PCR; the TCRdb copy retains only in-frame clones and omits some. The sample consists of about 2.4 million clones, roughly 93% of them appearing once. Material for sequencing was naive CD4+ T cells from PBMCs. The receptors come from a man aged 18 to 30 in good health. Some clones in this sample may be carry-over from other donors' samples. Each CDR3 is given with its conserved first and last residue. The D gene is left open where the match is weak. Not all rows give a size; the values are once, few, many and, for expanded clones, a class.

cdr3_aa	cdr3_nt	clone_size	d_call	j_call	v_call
CASSFASGSISEQYF	TGTGCCAGCTCGTTCGCTAGCGGGAGTATCTCCGAGCAGTACTTC	.	TRBD2	TRBJ2-7	TRBV18
CASSLIPGGPTEQFF	TGTGCCAGCAGTTTAATTCCCGGGGGGCCCACCGAGCAGTTCTTC	.	.	TRBJ2-1	TRBV28
CSGMGASGETQYF	TGCAGCGGGATGGGGGCCTCAGGCGAGACCCAGTACTTC	.	.	TRBJ2-5	TRBV29-1
CASSSVGEDYGYTF	TGTGCCAGCAGCTCCGTCGGGGAAGACTATGGCTACACCTTC	.	.	TRBJ1-2	TRBV5-4
CASTGTGGQQYF	TGTGCCAGTACCGGGACAGGGGGCCAGCAGTACTTC	.	TRBD1	TRBJ2-7	TRBV10-3
CSVDWGPPEKAFF	TGCAGCGTTGATTGGGGACCTCCAGAAAAAGCTTTCTTT	few	.	TRBJ1-1	TRBV29-1
CASSWDNGYTF	TGTGCCAGCAGTTGGGACAACGGCTACACCTTC	.	.	TRBJ1-2	TRBV6-5
CASSLNPVSSYNEQFF	TGTGCCAGCAGTTTAAATCCCGTCAGCTCCTACAATGAGCAGTTCTTC	.	.	TRBJ2-1	TRBV28
CASSRGATEAFF	TGTGCCAGCAGCCGGGGGGCCACTGAAGCTTTCTTT	.	.	TRBJ1-1	TRBV7-9
CASGLRAQPQHF	TGTGCCAGCGGGCTCCGTGCGCAGCCCCAGCATTTT	.	.	TRBJ1-5	TRBV6-5
CASSFKSGSTDTQYF	TGTGCCAGCAGCTTCAAGAGCGGGAGCACAGATACGCAGTATTTT	.	.	TRBJ2-3	TRBV7-8
CGLEGGNYGYTF	TGCGGGCTGGAGGGGGGAAACTATGGCTACACCTTC	.	.	TRBJ1-2	TRBV29-1
CASSLDRAETQYF	TGTGCCAGCAGCTTGGACAGGGCGGAGACCCAGTACTTC	.	TRBD1	TRBJ2-5	TRBV7-2
CASRSTGGGSNEKLFF	TGCGCCAGCAGATCGACAGGGGGTGGTTCTAATGAAAAACTGTTTTTT	.	TRBD1	TRBJ1-4	TRBV5-1
CASSPGGLAGGGTQYF	TGTGCCAGCTCACCCGGAGGACTAGCGGGAGGGGGTACGCAGTATTTT	.	TRBD2	TRBJ2-3	TRBV18
CASIPPGRETQYF	TGCGCCAGCATCCCTCCGGGGCGAGAGACCCAGTACTTC	.	.	TRBJ2-5	TRBV23-1
CASSWGTSGTSTDTQYF	TGCGCCAGCAGCTGGGGGACTAGCGGGACTAGCACAGATACGCAGTATTTT	.	TRBD2	TRBJ2-3	TRBV5-1
CASSRTGNYGYTF	TGTGCCAGTTCACGGACAGGAAACTATGGCTACACCTTC	.	TRBD1	TRBJ1-2	TRBV28
CASSLRAPGEAFF	TGTGCCAGCAGCTTACGGGCCCCCGGTGAAGCTTTCTTT	.	.	TRBJ1-1	TRBV7-3
CAWSGAGNLRGLF	TGTGCCTGGAGCGGGGCAGGCAATCTACGGGGGCTCTTT	.	.	TRBJ1-1	TRBV30
CASSHSGLHTDTQYF	TGCGCCAGCAGCCATAGCGGATTGCATACAGATACGCAGTATTTT	.	.	TRBJ2-3	TRBV4-3
CASSFNGQGAYNEQFF	TGCGCCAGCAGCTTCAATGGACAGGGTGCCTACAATGAGCAGTTCTTC	.	TRBD1	TRBJ2-1	TRBV5-1
CASRASIGYGYTF	TGTGCCAGCAGAGCGTCTATTGGGTATGGCTACACCTTC	.	.	TRBJ1-2	TRBV6-1
CASSFGFGNTEAFF	TGTGCCAGCAGCTTTGGGTTCGGGAACACTGAAGCTTTCTTT	once	.	TRBJ1-1	TRBV7-8
CASSVVAGRAGGGSSYNEQFF	TGTGCCAGCAGCGTAGTGGCTGGGAGAGCGGGAGGGGGAAGCTCCTACAATGAGCAGTTCTTC	.	TRBD2	TRBJ2-1	TRBV9
CASSSRTGSSYEQYF	TGTGCCAGCAGCTCCCGGACAGGGAGCTCCTACGAGCAGTACTTC	.	TRBD1	TRBJ2-7	TRBV5-5
CASSPRDRAYEQYF	TGTGCCAGCTCACCAAGGGACAGGGCCTACGAGCAGTACTTC	once	TRBD1	TRBJ2-7	TRBV18
CASSLVLDRVREQYF	TGTGCCAGCAGCTTAGTGTTGGACAGGGTGCGGGAGCAGTACTTC	.	TRBD1	TRBJ2-7	TRBV7-2
CASIPQGAQETQYF	TGTGCCAGCATCCCACAGGGCGCCCAAGAGACCCAGTACTTC	.	.	TRBJ2-5	TRBV6-4
CASTRTGGFTDTQYF	TGTGCCAGTACCAGAACAGGGGGCTTCACAGATACGCAGTATTTT	.	TRBD1	TRBJ2-3	TRBV19
CASTLGLAGGRETQYF	TGCGCCAGCACGCTGGGACTAGCGGGAGGTCGGGAGACCCAGTACTTC	.	TRBD2	TRBJ2-5	TRBV5-1
CASSQEGSTSGEQFF	TGCGCCAGCAGCCAAGAGGGTTCGACTAGCGGTGAGCAGTTCTTC	.	TRBD2	TRBJ2-1	TRBV4-1
CASMPGGGSYEQYF	TGTGCCAGTATGCCCGGTGGAGGGTCCTACGAGCAGTACTTC	.	.	TRBJ2-7	TRBV19
CASTPAMNTEAFF	TGTGCCAGCACGCCCGCTATGAACACTGAAGCTTTCTTT	few	.	TRBJ1-1	TRBV6-4
CASSLPRSGANVLTF	TGCGCCAGCAGCTTGCCGCGGTCTGGGGCCAACGTCCTGACTTTC	.	.	TRBJ2-6	TRBV5-1
CASSPGGASGMIEQYF	TGCGCCAGCAGCCCGGGAGGGGCTAGCGGGATGATCGAGCAGTACTTC	.	TRBD2	TRBJ2-7	TRBV5-1
CASSPGSGFYYEQYF	TGTGCCAGCAGCCCTGGGTCCGGGTTCTACTACGAGCAGTACTTC	.	.	TRBJ2-7	TRBV5-6
CASSQETANYGYTF	TGTGCCAGCAGCCAGGAGACGGCTAACTATGGCTACACCTTC	.	.	TRBJ1-2	TRBV4-2
CASSPRVPTESRYEQYF	TGTGCCAGCTCACCACGAGTTCCGACAGAATCACGCTACGAGCAGTACTTC	.	.	TRBJ2-7	TRBV18
CASSPYGGSSYEQYF	TGTGCCAGCAGCCCCTACGGGGGAAGCTCCTACGAGCAGTACTTC	.	.	TRBJ2-7	TRBV6-5
CASIEFSMNTEAFF	TGTGCCAGCATCGAATTCTCCATGAACACTGAAGCTTTCTTT	.	.	TRBJ1-1	TRBV7-2
CSVGGLAGVHEQYF	TGCAGCGTGGGGGGACTAGCGGGAGTCCACGAGCAGTACTTC	once	TRBD2	TRBJ2-7	TRBV29-1
CASSPRRGGPGTDTQYF	TGTGCCAGCAGCCCCCGACGAGGGGGACCAGGGACAGATACGCAGTATTTT	.	.	TRBJ2-3	TRBV7-2
CASSGVFEQFF	TGTGCCAGCAGCGGCGTTTTTGAGCAGTTCTTC	.	.	TRBJ2-1	TRBV11-2
CASSPAPQPQHF	TGTGCCAGCAGTCCAGCCCCTCAGCCCCAGCATTTT	few	.	TRBJ1-5	TRBV6-1
CASSQVLAGDNEQYF	TGCGCCAGCAGCCAAGTCCTAGCGGGAGATAACGAGCAGTACTTC	.	TRBD2	TRBJ2-7	TRBV4-1
CAWSVGGDTQYF	TGTGCCTGGAGTGTGGGAGGAGATACGCAGTATTTT	.	.	TRBJ2-3	TRBV30
CASSGRNYGYTF	TGTGCCAGCAGTGGAAGGAACTATGGCTACACCTTC	.	.	TRBJ1-2	TRBV2